These 10 T cell receptor beta chains were sequenced from one sample in a study of blood T cell repertoires in COVID-19. Assay used: immunoSEQ multiplex PCR; TCRdb lists only in-frame clones, some missing. The table lists roughly 87,000 clones, roughly 86% of them singletons. The sequenced material came from peripheral blood. The origin of the receptors is a human donor in a cohort sampled during active COVID-19.

This chain connects TRBV5-1 to TRBJ2-5; 9 bases map to TRBD2. CDR1 and CDR2 (germline): SGHRS, YFSETQ. The CDR3 has 14 residues. With 3 bases clipped from V and 5 bases from J, the junction kept 5 bases outside the gene matches. CDR3 coding DNA: TGCGCCAGCAGCTGGACTAGCGCGGGGGAGACCCAGTACTTC. This codes for CASSWTSAGETQYF.

The J gene is TRBJ2-1, the V gene TRBV6-2 or TRBV6-3; the match to TRBD1 covers 8 bases. J lost 2 bases, V lost 2 bases, and 5 bases had no gene match. Germline CDR1 and CDR2: MNHEY and SVGEGT. This CDR3 has 16 residues. As DNA, the CDR3 is TGTGCCAGCAGTTACCCGACAGGGGTTGCCTACAATGAGCAGTTCTTC. Its translation is CASSYPTGVAYNEQFF.

This clone was picked up one time. V and J are TRBV5-4 and TRBJ2-5; possibly TRBD2 for D (5 bases). V gave up 0 bases and J gave up 3 bases, with 6 bases separating them. The CDR3 totals 13 residues. Germline CDR1 reads SGHNT; CDR2 reads YYREEE (reference sequence). CDR3 coding DNA: TGTGCCAGCAGCTTGGGAGCGGAAGAGACCCAGTACTTC. Its protein product is CASSLGAEETQYF.

The table lists this clone with a few counts. The chain carries TRBV13 and TRBJ2-5, with D possibly matching TRBD2 (6 bases). Trimming removed 5 bases at V and 4 bases at J, with 14 bases between. Germline V gene data show CDR1 as PRHDT and CDR2 as FYEKMQ (reference sequence). The CDR3 length is 14 residues. CDR3 region: CASSRPVGGETQYF. For the CDR3, the DNA is TGTGCCAGCAGCCGACCTGTGGGGGGAGAGACCCAGTACTTC.

J is TRBJ2-3 and V is TRBV4-2, with 8 bases identical to TRBD2. CDR3 length: 18 residues. The ends lost 0 bases at V and 4 bases at J; junction bases unmatched: 12. Per germline, CDR1 LGHNA and CDR2 YNFKEQ. CDR3 protein: CASSQELGGGWNADTQYF. CDR3 nucleotide sequence: TGTGCCAGCAGCCAAGAACTTGGCGGGGGGTGGAACGCAGATACGCAGTATTTT.

The genes are TRBV5-1 and TRBJ1-6, with 9 bases lining up with TRBD1. Germline assignment: CDR1 SGHRS and CDR2 YFSETQ. The CDR3 extends over 14 amino acids. V trimming: 4 bases; J trimming: 7 bases; junction bases outside the gene matches: 3. The CDR3 region is CASSPGTGNSPLHF. In DNA, the CDR3 is TGCGCCAGCAGCCCCGGGACAGGGAATTCACCCCTCCACTTT.

The chain uses TRBV11-3 and TRBJ2-5; D unclear. The CDR3 loop spans 15 amino acids. The V gene lost 5 bases and the J gene lost 5 bases, with 18 bases spanning the gap. CDR1 SGHNT and CDR2 YENEEA come from the germline V gene. The chain's CDR3 is CASSRGVAVGETQYF. CDR3 DNA sequence: TGTGCCAGCAGCCGCGGTGTTGCCGTCGGGGAGACCCAGTACTTC.

This rearrangement joins TRBV27 to TRBJ2-5; 14 bases align to TRBD2. V was clipped by 6 bases and J by 7 bases; unmatched bases: 7. Germline lookup yields CDR1 MNHEY and CDR2 SMNVEV (reference sequence). There are 15 residues in the CDR3. CDR3 in amino acids: CASRPGLAGAGTQYF. The CDR3 coding sequence is TGTGCCAGCAGACCGGGACTAGCGGGGGCAGGGACCCAGTACTTC.

This chain links TRBV10-2 with TRBJ1-2; weak D call: TRBD1 (5 bases). CDR1 is WSHSY and CDR2 is SAAADI in the germline V gene. The CDR3 has 14 residues. Trimming pared 2 bases from V and 3 bases from J, leaving 10 bases between. The CDR3 spells CASSEAGYDYGYTF. In DNA, the CDR3 is TGCGCCAGCAGTGAGGCAGGGTATGACTATGGCTACACCTTC.

This chain uses TRBV11-3 with TRBJ2-3; 8 bases line up with TRBD2. The junction had 9 bases not matched to a gene; V was cut back by 5 bases and J by 2 bases. CDR1 and CDR2 from the germline V gene are SGHNT and YENEEA. There are 16 residues in the CDR3. The CDR3 nucleotides are TGTGCCAGCAGCCGGGCGGGAGGACCAAACACAGATACGCAGTATTTT. It yields the protein CASSRAGGPNTDTQYF. The full variable domain, rest sourced from reference TRBV11-3 and TRBJ2-3, is EAGVVQSPRYKIIEKKQPVAFWCNPISGHNTLYWYLQNLGQGPELLIRYENEEAVDDSQLPKDRFSAERLKGVDSTLKIQPAELGDSAVYLCASSRAGGPNTDTQYFGPGTRLTVL.